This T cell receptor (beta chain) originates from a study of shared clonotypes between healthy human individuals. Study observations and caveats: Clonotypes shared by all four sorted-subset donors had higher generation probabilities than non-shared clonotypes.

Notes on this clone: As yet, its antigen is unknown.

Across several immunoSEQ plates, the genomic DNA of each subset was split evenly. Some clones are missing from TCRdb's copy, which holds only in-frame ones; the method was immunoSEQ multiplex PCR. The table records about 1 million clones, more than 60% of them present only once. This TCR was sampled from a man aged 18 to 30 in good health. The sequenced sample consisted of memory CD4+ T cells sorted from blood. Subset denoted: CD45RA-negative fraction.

CDR3 loop: CASSPPGQTYEQYF. As DNA, the CDR3 is TGTGCCAGCAGCCCCCCGGGACAGACCTACGAGCAGTACTTC. The chain joins TRBV5-4 to TRBJ2-7; 7 nucleotides agree with TRBD1. Germline trimming cut 4 bases from V and 2 bases from J; bases unmatched to any gene: 6. This CDR3 has 14 residues. The V gene's germline CDR1 is SGHNT and CDR2 YYREEE (reference sequence).